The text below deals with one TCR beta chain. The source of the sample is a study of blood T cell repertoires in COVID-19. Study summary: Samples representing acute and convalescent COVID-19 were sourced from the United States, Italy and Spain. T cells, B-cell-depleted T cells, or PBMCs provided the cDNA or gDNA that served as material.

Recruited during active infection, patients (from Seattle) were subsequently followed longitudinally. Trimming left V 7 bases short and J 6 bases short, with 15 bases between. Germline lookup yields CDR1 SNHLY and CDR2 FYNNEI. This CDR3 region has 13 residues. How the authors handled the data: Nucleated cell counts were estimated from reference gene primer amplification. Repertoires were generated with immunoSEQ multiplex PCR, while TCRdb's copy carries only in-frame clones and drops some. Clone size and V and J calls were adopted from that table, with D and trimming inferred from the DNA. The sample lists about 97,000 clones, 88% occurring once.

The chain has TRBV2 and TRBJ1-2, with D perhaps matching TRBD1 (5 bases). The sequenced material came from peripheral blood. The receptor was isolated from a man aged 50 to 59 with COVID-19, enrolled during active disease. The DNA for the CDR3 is TGTGCCAGCAAACAGGAGGGAATCCATGGCTACACCTTC. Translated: CASKQEGIHGYTF.